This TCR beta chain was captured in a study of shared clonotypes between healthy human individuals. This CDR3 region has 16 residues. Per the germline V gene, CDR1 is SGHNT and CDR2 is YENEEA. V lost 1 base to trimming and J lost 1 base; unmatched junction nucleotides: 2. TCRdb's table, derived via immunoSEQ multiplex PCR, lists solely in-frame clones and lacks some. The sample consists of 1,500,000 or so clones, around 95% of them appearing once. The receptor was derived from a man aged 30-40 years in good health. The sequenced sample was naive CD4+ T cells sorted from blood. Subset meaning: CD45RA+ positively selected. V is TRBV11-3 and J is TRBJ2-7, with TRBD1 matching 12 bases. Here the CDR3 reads CASSLGGQGASYEQYF. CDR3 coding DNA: TGTGCCAGCAGCTTAGGGGGACAGGGGGCGTCCTACGAGCAGTACTTC. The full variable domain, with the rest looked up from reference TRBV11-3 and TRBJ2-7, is EAGVVQSPRYKIIEKKQPVAFWCNPISGHNTLYWYLQNLGQGPELLIRYENEEAVDDSQLPKDRFSAERLKGVDSTLKIQPAELGDSAVYLCASSLGGQGASYEQYFGPGTRLTVT.